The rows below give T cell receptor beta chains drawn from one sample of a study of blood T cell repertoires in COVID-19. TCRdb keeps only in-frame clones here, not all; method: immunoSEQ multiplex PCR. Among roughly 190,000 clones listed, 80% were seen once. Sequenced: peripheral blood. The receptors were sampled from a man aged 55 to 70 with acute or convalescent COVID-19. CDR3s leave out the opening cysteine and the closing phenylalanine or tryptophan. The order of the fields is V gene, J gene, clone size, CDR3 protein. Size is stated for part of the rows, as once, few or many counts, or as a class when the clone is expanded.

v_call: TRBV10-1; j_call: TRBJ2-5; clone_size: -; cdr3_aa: ASSESTLTRQETQY
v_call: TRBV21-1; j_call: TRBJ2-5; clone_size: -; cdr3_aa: ASSRSLGGKETQY
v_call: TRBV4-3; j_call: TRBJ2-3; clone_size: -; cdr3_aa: ASSQDREDTQY
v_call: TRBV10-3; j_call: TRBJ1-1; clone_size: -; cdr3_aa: AISDLAGGNTEAF
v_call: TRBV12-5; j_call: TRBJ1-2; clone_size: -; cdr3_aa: ASGAGMNRKPYGYT
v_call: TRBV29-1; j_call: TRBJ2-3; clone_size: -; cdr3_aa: SVEASGTDTQY
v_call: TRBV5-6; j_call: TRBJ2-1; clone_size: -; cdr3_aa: ASSTGLNYNEQF
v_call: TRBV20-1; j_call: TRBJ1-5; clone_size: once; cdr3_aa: SASKGHINQPQH
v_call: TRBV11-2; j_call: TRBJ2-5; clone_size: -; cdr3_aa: ASSHGGETQY
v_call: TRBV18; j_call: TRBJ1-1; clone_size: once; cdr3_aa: ASSRADSSEAF
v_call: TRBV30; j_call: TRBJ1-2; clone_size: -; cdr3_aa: ACPGGGIPNYGYT
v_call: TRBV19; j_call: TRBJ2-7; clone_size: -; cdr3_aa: ASSILGNTYEQY
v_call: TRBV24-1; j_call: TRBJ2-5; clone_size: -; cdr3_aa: ATSADRGYETQY
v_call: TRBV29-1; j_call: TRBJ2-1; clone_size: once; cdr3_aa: SVEHWQANNEQF
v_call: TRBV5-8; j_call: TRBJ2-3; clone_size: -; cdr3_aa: ASSLGLSGTDTQY
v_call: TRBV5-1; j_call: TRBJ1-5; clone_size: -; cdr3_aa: ASGTGTGDGQPQH
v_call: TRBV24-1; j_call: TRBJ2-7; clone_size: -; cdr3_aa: ATSDSGTSGSREQY
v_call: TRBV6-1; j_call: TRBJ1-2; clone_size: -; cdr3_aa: ASSERTGHYGYT
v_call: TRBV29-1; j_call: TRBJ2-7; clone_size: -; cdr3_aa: SVVTSTPYEQY
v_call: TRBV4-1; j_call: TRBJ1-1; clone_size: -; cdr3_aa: ASSQGQGSNTEAF
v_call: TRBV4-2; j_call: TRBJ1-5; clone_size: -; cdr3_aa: ASSHGDRDTFQPQH
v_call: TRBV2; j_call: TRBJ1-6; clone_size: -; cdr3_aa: ASNEGARSPLH
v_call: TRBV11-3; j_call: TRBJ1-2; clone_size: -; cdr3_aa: ASSFGTGVGYT
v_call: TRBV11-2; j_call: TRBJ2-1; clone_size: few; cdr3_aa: ASSLMQGSYNEQF
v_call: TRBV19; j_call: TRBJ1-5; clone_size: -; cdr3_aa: ASTLTGPYSNQPQH
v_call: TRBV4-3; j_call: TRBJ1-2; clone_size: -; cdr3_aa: ASSQDPQNNYGYT
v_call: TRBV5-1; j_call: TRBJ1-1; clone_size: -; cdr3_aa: ASGQDSLNTEAF
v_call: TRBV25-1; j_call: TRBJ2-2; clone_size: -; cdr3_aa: ASRRGGGTGELF
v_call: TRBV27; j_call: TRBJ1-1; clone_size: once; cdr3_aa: ASTLTEGRNTEAF
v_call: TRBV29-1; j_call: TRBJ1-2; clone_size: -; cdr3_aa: SVEENGQGIGYT
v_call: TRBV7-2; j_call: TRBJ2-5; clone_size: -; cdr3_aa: ASSLTSGGRAQY
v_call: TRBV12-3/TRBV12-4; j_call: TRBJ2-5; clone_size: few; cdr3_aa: ASKATEETQY
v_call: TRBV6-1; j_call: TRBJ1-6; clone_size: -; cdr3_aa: ASSEVGQLPGNSPLH
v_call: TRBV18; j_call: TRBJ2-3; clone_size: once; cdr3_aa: ASSPLPAGPTDTQY
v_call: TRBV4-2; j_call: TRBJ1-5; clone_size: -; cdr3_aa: ASSQEAGQPQH
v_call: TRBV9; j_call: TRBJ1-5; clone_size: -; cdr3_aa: ASSVGAGGSGQPQH
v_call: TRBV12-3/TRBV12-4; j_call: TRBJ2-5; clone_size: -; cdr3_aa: ACGWTGGETQY
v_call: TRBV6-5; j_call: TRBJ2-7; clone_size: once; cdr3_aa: ASSYQGLAEYEQY
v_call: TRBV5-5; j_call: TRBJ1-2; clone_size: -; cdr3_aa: ASSLEAGRYGYT
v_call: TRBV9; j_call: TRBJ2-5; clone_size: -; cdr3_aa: ASSEYTGGETQY
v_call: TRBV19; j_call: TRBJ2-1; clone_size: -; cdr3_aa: ASSISVGEGPYNEQF
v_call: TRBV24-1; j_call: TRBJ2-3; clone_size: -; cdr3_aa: ATSDPRLAGRGTQY
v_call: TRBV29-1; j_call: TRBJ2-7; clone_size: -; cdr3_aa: SVDVMRARTSGTSYEQY
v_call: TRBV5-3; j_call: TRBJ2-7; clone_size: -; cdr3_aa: ARAVSDKFSYEQY